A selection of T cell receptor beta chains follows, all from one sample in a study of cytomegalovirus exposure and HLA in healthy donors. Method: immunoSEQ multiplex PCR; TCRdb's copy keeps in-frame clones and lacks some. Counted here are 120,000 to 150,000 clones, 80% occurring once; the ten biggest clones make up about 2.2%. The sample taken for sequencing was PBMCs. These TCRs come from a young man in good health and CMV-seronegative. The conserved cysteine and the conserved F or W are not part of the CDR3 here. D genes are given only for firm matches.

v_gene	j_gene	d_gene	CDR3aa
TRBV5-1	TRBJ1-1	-	ASSLTGNTEAF
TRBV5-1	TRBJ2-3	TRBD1	ASSLGQDRGTDTQY
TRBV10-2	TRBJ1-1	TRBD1	ASSDKGGRRNTEAF
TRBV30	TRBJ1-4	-	AWSRSQGTNEKLF
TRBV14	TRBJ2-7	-	ASSQATSWKY
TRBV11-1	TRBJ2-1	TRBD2	ASSEGTSGYNEQF
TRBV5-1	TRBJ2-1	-	ASSITADNEQF
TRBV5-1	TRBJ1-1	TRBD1	ASSFTPGQKNTEAF
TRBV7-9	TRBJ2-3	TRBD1	ASRDGTAVLSTDTQY
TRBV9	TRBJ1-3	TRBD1	ASSAGQGNSGNTIY
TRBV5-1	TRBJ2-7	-	ASSLGSGEAYEQY
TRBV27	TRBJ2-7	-	ASSPYQGSYEQY
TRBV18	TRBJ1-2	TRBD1	ASSPMRGQDYGYT
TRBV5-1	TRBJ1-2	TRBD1	ASSYGTGGTYGYT
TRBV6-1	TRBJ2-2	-	ASSEGHYQGTGELF
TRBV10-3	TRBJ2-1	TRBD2	AIAPGSGYNEQF
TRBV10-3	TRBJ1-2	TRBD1	AISGGQGDGYT
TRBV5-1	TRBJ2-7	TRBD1	ASSRTGDWDEQY
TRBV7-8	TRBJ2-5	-	ASSYSGGGQETQY